This T cell receptor (beta chain) was identified during a study of T cell responses to AZD1222 COVID-19 vaccine. General study results and limits: Elevations in Spike-specific TCR breadth and depth followed administration of two AZD1222 doses.

On this clone: What it recognizes is unknown.

Only in-frame clones appear in the TCRdb table, and some are missing; sequencing was by immunoSEQ multiplex PCR. The sample includes about 200,000 clones, about 93% of them seen just once. The V and J ends lost 0 bases and 4 bases respectively, with 1 base between them. The CDR3 runs to 12 residues. Germline V gene sequence: CDR1 SGHTA, CDR2 FQGNSA. This sequence joins TRBV7-2 and TRBJ1-5; D is uncertain. The material was peripheral blood, obtained on day 0 of MenACWY control vaccination. The sequence was collected from an adult in good health. The CDR3 bases are TGTGCCAGCAGCTTAGCGAATCAGCCCCAGCATTTT. Protein sequence: CASSLANQPQHF.